A single sample is the source of the 8 T cell receptor beta chains below, sequenced in a study of blood T cell repertoires in COVID-19. Generated by immunoSEQ multiplex PCR, the TCRdb table keeps only in-frame clones and is missing some. The repertoire holds about 280,000 clones, roughly 85% seen once, with about 2.7% in the top ten. Input material: PBMCs or T cells enriched from blood (not recorded which). These receptors came from a woman aged 45-59 years who had recovered from COVID-19.

This clone occurred once. The V call is TRBV7-2, the J call TRBJ1-1; D not resolved. V was pared by 2 bases and J by 0 bases, with 10 bases between. Germline V gene sequence: CDR1 SGHTA, CDR2 FQGNSA. This CDR3 spans 15 amino acids. The CDR3 bases are TGTGCCAGCAGCTTATTACGGGTACTGAACACTGAAGCTTTCTTT. This translates into CASSLLRVLNTEAFF.

The CDR3 loop reads CASSLGTGTSTDTQYF. In DNA, the CDR3 is TGCGCCAGCAGCTTGGGAACGGGAACTAGCACAGATACGCAGTATTTT. J is TRBJ2-3 and V is TRBV5-1; tentative D call: TRBD2 (5 bases). Between the trimmed V and J ends, which lost 0 bases and 0 bases, there was a span of 11 bases. Germline V gene lookup returns CDR1 SGHRS and CDR2 YFSETQ. The length of the CDR3 is 16 residues.

The chain uses TRBV18 and TRBJ2-7; 7 nucleotides line up with TRBD2. Looked up from germline, CDR1 is KGHSH and CDR2 is LQKENI. The CDR3 length is 14 residues. The V gene end was trimmed by 5 bases and the J gene end by 0 bases; junction bases not matched to a gene: 4. Here the CDR3 DNA reads TGTGCCAGCTCAGGGGCGGGGGTCTCCTACGAGCAGTACTTC. This encodes CASSGAGVSYEQYF.

The rearrangement joins TRBV10-3 to TRBJ2-3; possibly TRBD2 for D (6 bases). V shed 3 bases and J shed 0 bases, with 10 bases lying between them. This CDR3 region has 15 residues. Per the germline V gene, CDR1 is ENHRY and CDR2 is SYGVKD. The CDR3 sequence: CAISESGPSTDTQYF. Written as DNA, the CDR3 is TGTGCCATCAGTGAAAGCGGGCCAAGCACAGATACGCAGTATTTT.

The chain employs TRBV25-1 and TRBJ1-2, with 7 bases lining up with TRBD1. This CDR3 contains 15 residues. V was pared by 1 base and J by 8 bases, with 10 bases of the junction left unmatched. The germline V gene has CDR1 MGHDK and CDR2 SYGVNS. The CDR3 DNA sequence: TGTGCCAGCAGTGAATCAACAGGGGTAATGAGAGGCTACACCTTC. Translation: CASSESTGVMRGYTF.

The chain recombines TRBV4-1 with TRBJ1-2; 8 bases align to TRBD1. The CDR3 contains 13 residues. Losses at the gene ends were 3 bases for V and 8 bases for J; bases not matched to a gene: 5. Germline values: CDR1 MGHRA, CDR2 YSYEKL. CDR3 DNA: TGCGCCAGCAGCCACAGGGGGCGGATGGGCTACACCTTC. It specifies CASSHRGRMGYTF.

The J gene is TRBJ2-2, the V gene TRBV11-3; D gene uncertain. The V gene lost 5 bases and the J gene lost 1 base, with 8 bases spanning the gap. There are 14 residues in the CDR3. Germline V gives CDR1 SGHNT, CDR2 YENEEA. The CDR3 DNA is TGTGCCAGCAGCGGGCGACAGAACACCGGGGAGCTGTTTTTT. As protein: CASSGRQNTGELFF.

This clone was counted only a few times. The same CDR3 is also encoded by other DNA sequences in this sample. The chain recombines TRBV12-3 or TRBV12-4 with TRBJ2-5; D is uncertain. This CDR3 comprises 13 residues. Trimming removed 3 bases at V and 4 bases at J, with 9 bases between. CDR3 sequence: CASSFPPRETQYF. Here the CDR3 DNA reads TGTGCCAGCAGTTTTCCCCCCCGAGAGACCCAGTACTTC.